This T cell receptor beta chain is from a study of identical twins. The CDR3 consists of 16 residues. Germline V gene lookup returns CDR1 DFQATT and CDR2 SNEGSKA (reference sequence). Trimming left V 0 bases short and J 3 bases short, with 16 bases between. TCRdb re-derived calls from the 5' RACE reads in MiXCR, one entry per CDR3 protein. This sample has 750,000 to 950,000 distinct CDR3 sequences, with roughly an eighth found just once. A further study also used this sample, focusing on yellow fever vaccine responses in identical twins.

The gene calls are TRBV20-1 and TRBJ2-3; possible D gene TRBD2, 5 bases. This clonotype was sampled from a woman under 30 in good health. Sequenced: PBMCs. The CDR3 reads CSARDRAGLGTDTQYF. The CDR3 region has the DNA TGCAGTGCTAGAGATCGGGCCGGACTGGGGACAGATACGCAGTATTTT.